Each of the 9 T cell receptor beta chains below was sequenced from the same sample in a study of blood T cells in healthy people across ages (dated by TCRdb to about 2015). The library was prepared using 5' RACE. The sequencer was an Illumina HiSeq 2500. A second roughly 6 to 12 cycle PCR used a sample-barcoded 5' primer and a J-beta primer mix. The public reads were run again by TCRdb, first through fastp at Q25 and then through MiXCR, and only productive beta chains were kept. Entries that share a CDR3 protein sequence are merged under the most common genes and DNA. The sample records around 1.5 million distinct CDR3 sequences, about 35% of which are singletons. Together, the top ten hold around 10% of the sample. The specimen was blood. These receptors all come from a woman under 40 in good health.

This clonotype was counted only a few times. The J gene is TRBJ1-3, the V gene TRBV20-1; maybe TRBD1 (6 bases). CDR3 length equals 16 residues. Germline loops: CDR1 DFQATT, CDR2 SNEGSKA (reference sequence). V was cut by 0 bases and J by 0 bases, with 12 bases left in between. The CDR3 loop is CSARDAGALSGNTIYF. The CDR3 nucleotides read TGCAGTGCTAGAGATGCAGGGGCCCTCTCTGGAAACACCATATATTTT.

The chain links TRBV12-3 or TRBV12-4 to TRBJ1-1, with D hard to call. This CDR3 is 14 amino acids long. V gave up 6 bases and J gave up 1 base, with 12 bases separating them. CDR3 DNA sequence: TGTGCCAGCAGAGCCGAGACATCGAACACTGAAGCTTTCTTT. Translation gives CASRAETSNTEAFF.

This clonotype was counted only a few times. The CDR3 is CSASWTGGEQYF. As DNA, the CDR3 is TGCAGTGCCTCCTGGACTGGCGGCGAGCAGTACTTC. J is TRBJ2-7 and V is TRBV20-1, with D possibly TRBD2 on 5 matching bases. The V gene lost 6 bases and the J gene lost 6 bases, with 15 bases spanning the gap. Germline-derived CDR1 and CDR2 are DFQATT and SNEGSKA (reference sequence). CDR3 length equals 12 residues.

The chain uses TRBV4-1 and TRBJ1-1; D gene uncertain. Per the germline V gene, CDR1 is MGHRA and CDR2 is YSYEKL. This CDR3 is 14 amino acids long. Deletions cut 4 bases from V and 1 base from J, with 10 bases between. In nucleotides, the CDR3 is TGCGCCAGCAGCCGAATGATGTGGAACACTGAAGCTTTCTTT. Amino acid sequence: CASSRMMWNTEAFF.

This clonotype showed up just a few times. This rearrangement joins TRBV9 to TRBJ2-1, with 11 bases identical to TRBD2. The germline gives CDR1 SGDLS, CDR2 YYNGEE. Unmatched junction bases numbered 5, after V lost 4 bases and J lost 5 bases. The CDR3 sequence is 15 residues long. CDR3 protein: CASSPSGGTHNEQFF. DNA of the CDR3: TGTGCCAGCAGCCCTAGCGGGGGGACCCACAATGAGCAGTTCTTC.

This clonotype has at least ten counts. The CDR3 coding sequence is TGCGCCAGCAGCTTGGACCTAAACTACGAGCAGTACTTC. Amino acids: CASSLDLNYEQYF. The chain employs TRBV5-1 and TRBJ2-7; D is undetermined. CDR3 length equals 13 residues. The V end was cut by 0 bases, the J end by 3 bases, with 7 bases between. Germline CDR1 and CDR2: SGHRS and YFSETQ.

This clonotype was seen a handful of times. CDR3 protein: CSGGGGAEQFF. The CDR3 nucleotides read TGCAGCGGCGGGGGGGGGGCTGAGCAGTTCTTC. V usage is TRBV29-1 and J usage is TRBJ2-1; 9 nucleotides match TRBD2. Germline lookup yields CDR1 SQVTM and CDR2 ANQGSEA. V shed 7 bases and J 9 bases; nucleotides not matched to a gene: 4. CDR3 length equals 11 residues.

There are a few counts of this clonotype. The rearrangement joins TRBV28 to TRBJ2-4, with 10 bases lining up with TRBD2. The CDR3 loop spans 16 amino acids. V lost 5 bases to trimming and J lost 4 bases; unmatched junction nucleotides: 8. Germline V gene sequence: CDR1 MDHEN, CDR2 SYDVKM. CDR3 sequence reads: CASSPHGTSEKNIQYF. The CDR3 nucleotides read TGTGCCAGCAGTCCACATGGGACTAGCGAAAAAAACATTCAGTACTTC.

About this clonotype itself: The junction shows a germline mismatch at one end, possibly a read error. The gene calls are TRBV6-5 and TRBJ2-3, with 7 nucleotides matching TRBD1. Germline assignment: CDR1 MNHEY and CDR2 SVGAGI. The CDR3 has 15 amino acids. This chain's CDR3 is CASSYRGPVTGTQYF. In DNA, the CDR3 is TGTGCCAGCAGTTACAGGGGGCCCGTCACAGGTACGCAGTATTTT.